This T cell receptor beta chain was identified during a study of blood T cell repertoires in COVID-19. This clone was counted a single time. With 2 bases removed from V and 8 bases from J, the gap between germline ends came to 12 bases. Per germline, CDR1 GTSNPN and CDR2 SVGIG (reference sequence). This CDR3 comprises 12 residues. TCRdb's table, derived via immunoSEQ multiplex PCR, lists solely in-frame clones and lacks some. This table holds fewer than 350,000 clones, 87% found once. The sequence was collected from a woman aged 40 to 50 who had recovered from COVID-19. Input material: PBMCs or T cells enriched from blood (not recorded which). The chain recombines TRBV30 with TRBJ1-2; D ambiguous. The CDR3 loop reads CAWSIVGSGYTF. DNA for the CDR3: TGTGCCTGGAGTATCGTAGGGAGCGGCTACACCTTC. The whole variable domain, filled in from reference TRBV30 and TRBJ1-2, reads SQTIHQWPATLVQPVGSPLSLECTVEGTSNPNLYWYRQAAGRGLQLLFYSVGIGQISSEVPQNLSASRPQDRQFILSSKKLLLSDSGFYLCAWSIVGSGYTFGSGTRLTVV.